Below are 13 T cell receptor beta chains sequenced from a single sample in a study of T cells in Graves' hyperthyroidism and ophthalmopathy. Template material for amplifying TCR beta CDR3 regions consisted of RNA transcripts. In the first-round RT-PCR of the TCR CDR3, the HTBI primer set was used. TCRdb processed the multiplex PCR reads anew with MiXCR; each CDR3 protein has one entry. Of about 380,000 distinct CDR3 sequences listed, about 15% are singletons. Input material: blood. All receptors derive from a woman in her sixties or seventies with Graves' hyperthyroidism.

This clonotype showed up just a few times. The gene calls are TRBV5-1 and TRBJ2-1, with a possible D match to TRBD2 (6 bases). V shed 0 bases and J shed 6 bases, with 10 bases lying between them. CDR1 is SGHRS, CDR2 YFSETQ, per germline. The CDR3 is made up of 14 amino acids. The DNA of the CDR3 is TGCGCCAGCAGCTTGGCGGCGACTAGCAATGAGCAGTTCTTC. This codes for CASSLAATSNEQFF.

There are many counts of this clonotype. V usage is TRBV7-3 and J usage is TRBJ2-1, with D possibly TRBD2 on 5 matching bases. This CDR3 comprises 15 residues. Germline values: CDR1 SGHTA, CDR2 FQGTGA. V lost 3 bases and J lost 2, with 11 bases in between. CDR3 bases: TGTGCCAGCAGCTTTTCGGAGGTAACCTACAATGAGCAGTTCTTC. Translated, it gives CASSFSEVTYNEQFF.

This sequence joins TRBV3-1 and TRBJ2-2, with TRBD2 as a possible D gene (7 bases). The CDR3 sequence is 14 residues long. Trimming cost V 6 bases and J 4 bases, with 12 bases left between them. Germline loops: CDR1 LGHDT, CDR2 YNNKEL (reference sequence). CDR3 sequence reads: CASRPRGATGELFF. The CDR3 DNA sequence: TGTGCCAGCAGACCCCGGGGGGCCACCGGGGAGCTGTTTTTT.

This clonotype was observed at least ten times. The CDR3 nucleotides read TGTGCCAGCAGCCAAGATCGGGCTAGCGGCACAGATACGCAGTATTTT. This sequence encodes CASSQDRASGTDTQYF. The genes are TRBV3-1 and TRBJ2-3; a possible D gene is TRBD2 (6 bases). V lost 0 bases to trimming and J lost 1 base, with 11 bases between them. CDR1 LGHDT and CDR2 YNNKEL come from the germline V gene (reference sequence). The length of the CDR3 is 16 residues.

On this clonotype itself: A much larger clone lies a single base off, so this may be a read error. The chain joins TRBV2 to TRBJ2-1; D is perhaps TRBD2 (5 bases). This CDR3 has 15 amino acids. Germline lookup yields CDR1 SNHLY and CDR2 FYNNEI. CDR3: CASSPRTGSYNEQSF. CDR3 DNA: TGTGCCAGCAGCCCCCGGACGGGATCCTACAATGAGCAGTCCTTC. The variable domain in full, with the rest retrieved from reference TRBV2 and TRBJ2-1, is EPEVTQTPSHQVTQMGQEVILRCVPISNHLYFYWYRQILGQKVEFLVSFYNNEISEKSEIFDDQFSVERPDGSNFTLKIRSTKLEDSAMYFCASSPRTGSYNEQSFGPGTRLTVL.

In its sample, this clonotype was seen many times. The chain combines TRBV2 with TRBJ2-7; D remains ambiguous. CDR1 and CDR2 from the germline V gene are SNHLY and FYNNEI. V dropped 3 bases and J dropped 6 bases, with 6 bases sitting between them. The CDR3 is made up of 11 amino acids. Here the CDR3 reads CASSDWGEQYF. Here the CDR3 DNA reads TGTGCCAGCAGTGACTGGGGCGAGCAGTACTTC.

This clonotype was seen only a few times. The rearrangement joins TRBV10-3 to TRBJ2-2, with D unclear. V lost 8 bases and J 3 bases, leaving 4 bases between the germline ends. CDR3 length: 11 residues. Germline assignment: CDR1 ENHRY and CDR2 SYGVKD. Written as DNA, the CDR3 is TGTGCCATCCGATACACCGGGGAGCTGTTTTTT. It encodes CAIRYTGELFF.

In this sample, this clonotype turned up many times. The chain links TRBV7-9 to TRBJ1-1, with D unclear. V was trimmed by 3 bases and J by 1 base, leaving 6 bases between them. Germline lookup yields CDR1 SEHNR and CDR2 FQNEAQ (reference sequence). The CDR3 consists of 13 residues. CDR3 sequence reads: CASSLETNTEAFF. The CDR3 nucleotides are TGTGCCAGCAGCTTGGAGACGAACACTGAAGCTTTCTTT.

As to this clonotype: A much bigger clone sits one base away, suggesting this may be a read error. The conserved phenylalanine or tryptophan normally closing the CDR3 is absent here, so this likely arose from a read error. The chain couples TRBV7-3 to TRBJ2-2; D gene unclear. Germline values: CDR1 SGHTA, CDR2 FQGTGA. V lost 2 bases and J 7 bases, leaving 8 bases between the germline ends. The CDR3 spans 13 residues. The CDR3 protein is CASSLPSGGELFS. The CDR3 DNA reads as TGTGCCAGCAGCTTACCCTCGGGCGGGGAGCTGTTTTCT.

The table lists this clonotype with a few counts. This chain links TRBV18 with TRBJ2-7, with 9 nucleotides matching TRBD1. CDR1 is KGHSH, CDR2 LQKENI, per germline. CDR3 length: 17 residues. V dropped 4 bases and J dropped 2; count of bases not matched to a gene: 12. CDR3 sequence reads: CASSLLRDRGTTYEQYF. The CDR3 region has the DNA TGTGCCAGCTCACTCCTCCGAGACAGGGGGACAACCTACGAGCAGTACTTC.

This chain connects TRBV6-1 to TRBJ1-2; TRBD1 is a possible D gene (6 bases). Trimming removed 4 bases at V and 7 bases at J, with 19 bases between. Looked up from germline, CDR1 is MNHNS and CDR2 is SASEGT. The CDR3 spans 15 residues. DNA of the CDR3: TGTGCCAGCAGTGCCCGGGACATTCCTTACTGTGGCTACACCTTC. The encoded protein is CASSARDIPYCGYTF.

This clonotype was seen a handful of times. The CDR3: CASSVGRGLAGNNEQFF. The CDR3 DNA sequence: TGTGCCAGCAGCGTTGGGAGGGGATTAGCGGGAAACAATGAGCAGTTCTTC. The gene calls are TRBV9 and TRBJ2-1; the match to TRBD2 covers 8 bases. V lost 2 bases to trimming and J lost 5 bases; unmatched junction nucleotides: 12. This CDR3 has 17 residues. Germline V CDR1 and CDR2: SGDLS, YYNGEE.

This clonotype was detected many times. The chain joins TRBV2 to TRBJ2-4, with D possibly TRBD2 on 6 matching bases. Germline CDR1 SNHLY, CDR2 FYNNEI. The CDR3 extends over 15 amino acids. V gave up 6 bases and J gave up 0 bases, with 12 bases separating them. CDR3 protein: CASSATGLAKNIQYF. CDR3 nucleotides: TGTGCCAGCAGCGCCACGGGACTAGCCAAAAACATTCAGTACTTC.